The 22 T cell receptor beta chains below all came from one sample that was sequenced in a study of T-cell reconstitution after alpha-beta-depleted transplantation in children. Using unique molecular identifiers, the investigators prepared the TCRbeta library. TCRdb recomputed calls from the PCR reads with MiXCR, one row per CDR3 protein. The data contain about 510,000 distinct CDR3 sequences, roughly 11% of them singletons. Sample: PBMCs, mostly from graft donor cells, taken 180 days after TCRalphabeta/CD19-depleted stem cell transplant. All receptors derive from a female patient aged 2-9 years who had a stem cell transplant for aplastic anemia, so the T cells may come from the graft donor.

This clonotype has just a few counts. V is TRBV28 and J is TRBJ1-1; 9 bases agree with TRBD1. After removal of 3 bases from V and 0 bases from J, the junction contained 5 bases not matched to a gene. The CDR3 totals 16 residues. Germline assignment: CDR1 MDHEN and CDR2 SYDVKM. CDR3 in amino acids: CASSFGTGHVNTEAFF. DNA of the CDR3: TGTGCCAGCAGTTTTGGGACAGGGCATGTGAACACTGAAGCTTTCTTT.

This rearrangement joins TRBV7-2 to TRBJ1-4, with D hard to call. V lost 4 bases and J 8 bases, leaving 17 bases between the germline ends. Looked up from germline, CDR1 is SGHTA and CDR2 is FQGNSA. The CDR3 has 15 residues. DNA of the CDR3: TGTGCCAGCAGCTCCACCCCGACGGGGTGGGAAAAACTGTTTTTT. Encoded protein: CASSSTPTGWEKLFF.

The V gene is TRBV5-6, the J gene TRBJ2-7, with a tentative D call TRBD1 (6 bases). Trimming took 0 bases from V and 3 from J, leaving 13 bases between them. The CDR3 consists of 15 residues. In germline, CDR1 is SGHDT, CDR2 YYEEEE. The DNA for the CDR3 is TGTGCCAGCAGCTTGGTCTGGACAGAGGGCTACGAGCAGTACTTC. Protein product: CASSLVWTEGYEQYF. Based on the CDR3 plus reference TRBV5-6 and TRBJ2-7, the full variable domain is DAGVTQSPTHLIKTRGQQVTLRCSPKSGHDTVSWYQQALGQGPQFIFQYYEEEERQRGNFPDRFSGHQFPNYSSELNVNALLLGDSALYLCASSLVWTEGYEQYFGPGTRLTVT.

This clonotype appeared a few times. V gene TRBV11-2 combines with J gene TRBJ2-6; D gene ambiguous. CDR3 length: 17 residues. The V gene lost 2 bases and the J gene lost 0 bases, with 11 bases spanning the gap. CDR1 and CDR2 from the germline V gene are SGHAT and FQNNGV. The CDR3 sequence: CASSLTQFLSGANVLTF. CDR3 nucleotides: TGTGCCAGCAGCTTAACCCAGTTCCTCTCTGGGGCCAACGTCCTGACTTTC.

The rearrangement joins TRBV2 to TRBJ2-3; D is possibly TRBD2 (6 bases). Trimming left V 1 base short and J 1 base short, with 12 bases between. Germline V gene sequence: CDR1 SNHLY, CDR2 FYNNEI. The CDR3 extends over 16 amino acids. The CDR3 loop reads CASSEVPSEGTDTQYF. CDR3 sequence (DNA): TGTGCCAGCAGTGAAGTCCCTAGCGAGGGCACAGATACGCAGTATTTT.

The J gene is TRBJ2-1, the V gene TRBV29-1, with 14 bases lining up with TRBD2. Germline V gene data show CDR1 as SQVTM and CDR2 as ANQGSEA. Unmatched junction bases numbered 5, after V lost 7 bases and J lost 0 bases. This CDR3 is built from 16 residues. CDR3 bases: TGCAGCGCTAGTGGGACTAGCGGGAGCTCCTACAATGAGCAGTTCTTC. Amino acids: CSASGTSGSSYNEQFF.

The rearrangement links TRBV20-1 to TRBJ2-1; D is perhaps TRBD1 or TRBD2 (5 bases each). Germline CDR1 is DFQATT and CDR2 is SNEGSKA (reference sequence). CDR3 length: 16 amino acids. The V end was cut by 3 bases, the J end by 4 bases, with 19 bases between. CDR3 residues: CSASPLGGGSYNEQFF. In nucleotides, the CDR3 is TGCAGTGCTAGCCCCCTCGGTGGGGGTTCGTACAATGAGCAGTTCTTC.

This clonotype was detected many times. The chain carries TRBV5-1 and TRBJ1-2, with unresolved D. The CDR3 contains 12 residues. Trimming shortened V by 0 bases and J by 4 bases, and 4 bases separated the two germline ends. Germline lookup yields CDR1 SGHRS and CDR2 YFSETQ. CDR3 sequence: CASSLASYGYTF. CDR3 DNA sequence: TGCGCCAGCAGCTTGGCCAGCTATGGCTACACCTTC. Supplemented by reference TRBV5-1 and TRBJ1-2, the full variable domain reads KAGVTQTPRYLIKTRGQQVTLSCSPISGHRSVSWYQQTPGQGLQFLFEYFSETQRNKGNFPGRFSGRQFSNSRSEMNVSTLELGDSALYLCASSLASYGYTFGSGTRLTVV.

V usage is TRBV18 and J usage is TRBJ2-1; 12 bases are a match to TRBD2. V was clipped by 3 bases and J by 7 bases; unmatched bases: 7. The length of the CDR3 is 16 residues. CDR1 is KGHSH, CDR2 LQKENI, per germline. The CDR3 nucleotides read TGTGCCAGCTCACCGACGCTAGCGGGAGGGTTGAATGAGCAGTTCTTC. Amino acids: CASSPTLAGGLNEQFF.

This clonotype was detected many times. The rearrangement uses TRBV9 and TRBJ2-2, with TRBD1 matching over 7 bases. This CDR3 contains 15 residues. Germline loops: CDR1 SGDLS, CDR2 YYNGEE. The junction had 8 bases not matched to a gene; V was cut back by 4 bases and J by 5 bases. The CDR3 nucleotides read TGTGCCAGCAGCTTACGTACAGGGGAGACCGGGGAGCTGTTTTTT. Translating it yields CASSLRTGETGELFF.

This clonotype was counted between two and nine times. V usage is TRBV20-1 and J usage is TRBJ2-1, with 14 bases fitting TRBD2. Germline-derived CDR1 and CDR2 are DFQATT and SNEGSKA (reference sequence). The CDR3 is 13 residues long. Trimming removed 5 bases from V and 12 bases from J; junction bases left unmatched: 6. The CDR3 nucleotides are TGCAGTGCTGGGACTAGCGGGGGATACGGGCAGTTCTTC. Its protein product is CSAGTSGGYGQFF.

The chain recombines TRBV24-1 with TRBJ2-1; the match to TRBD2 covers 10 bases. Germline V gives CDR1 KGHDR, CDR2 SFDVKD. The CDR3 consists of 17 residues. Trimming cost V 0 bases and J 7 bases; bases outside gene matches: 8. CDR3 DNA: TGTGCCACCAGTGATTTGCAAGCGGGAGGGCCTCGTAATGAGCAGTTCTTC. It translates to CATSDLQAGGPRNEQFF.

V and J are TRBV11-2 and TRBJ2-1; weak D call: TRBD2 (7 bases). V lost 4 bases to trimming and J lost 4 bases, with 26 bases between them. Per germline, CDR1 SGHAT and CDR2 FQNNGV. CDR3 length equals 19 residues. The CDR3 DNA reads as TGTGCCAGCAGCTCCAGTGGGGGCCCGGGCGGGAGTCTATACAATGAGCAGTTCTTC. This codes for CASSSSGGPGGSLYNEQFF.

This clonotype showed up just a few times. The J gene is TRBJ2-2, the V gene TRBV28, with D possibly matching TRBD2 (5 bases). Germline assignment: CDR1 MDHEN and CDR2 SYDVKM. The CDR3 is 12 residues long. The V end was cut by 3 bases, the J end by 8 bases, with 7 bases between. The DNA of the CDR3 is TGTGCCAGCAGTTTCCCGGGGGGGGAGCTGTTTTTT. This sequence encodes CASSFPGGELFF.

The chain has TRBV6-1 and TRBJ2-3; TRBD2 is a possible D gene (6 bases). CDR3 size: 15 residues. Trimming cost V 5 bases and J 1 base, with 13 bases left between them. Germline loops: CDR1 MNHNS, CDR2 SASEGT. The CDR3 spells CASSTSGSRTDTQYF. As DNA, the CDR3 is TGTGCCAGCAGTACCAGCGGGTCGCGCACAGATACGCAGTATTTT.

This rearrangement joins TRBV18 to TRBJ1-3; TRBD1 is a possible D gene (5 bases). The V end lost 5 bases, the J end lost 4 bases, and 27 bases lay between the germline ends. From germline, CDR1 is KGHSH and CDR2 LQKENI. This CDR3 has 19 amino acids. The DNA for the CDR3 is TGTGCCAGCTCATCCACGAGTGGCCAGGGCCGAAGGTCCGGAAACACCATATATTTT. It codes for CASSSTSGQGRRSGNTIYF.

In this sample, this clonotype turned up a few times. V is TRBV5-1 and J is TRBJ2-6, with TRBD1 matching 9 bases. The CDR3 is 19 residues long. V trimming: 0 bases; J trimming: 0 bases; junction bases outside the gene matches: 7. Germline V gene data show CDR1 as SGHRS and CDR2 as YFSETQ. CDR3 coding DNA: TGCGCCAGCAGCTTGGTTCGGGACAGGGTTACCTCTGGGGCCAACGTCCTGACTTTC. Amino acid sequence: CASSLVRDRVTSGANVLTF.

The chain employs TRBV20-1 and TRBJ2-5; perhaps TRBD1 as D (7 bases). The germline V gene encodes CDR1 DFQATT and CDR2 SNEGSKA (reference sequence). The V and J ends lost 3 bases and 5 bases respectively, with 16 bases between them. This CDR3 region has 14 residues. This CDR3 is CSARRGGAGETQYF. The CDR3 nucleotides read TGCAGTGCTAGGAGAGGGGGCGCGGGGGAGACCCAGTACTTC.

This sequence joins TRBV5-6 and TRBJ2-5; tentative D call: TRBD1 (6 bases). The germline V gene encodes CDR1 SGHDT and CDR2 YYEEEE. This CDR3 spans 15 amino acids. Trimming removed 1 base from V and 3 bases from J, with 13 bases in between. The DNA of the CDR3 is TGTGCCAGCAGCTTGACAGGGTTCTGGGAAGAGACCCAGTACTTC. Protein product: CASSLTGFWEETQYF.

The rearrangement uses TRBV7-2 and TRBJ1-6; TRBD1 matches at 12 bases. The trim removed 5 bases at V and 10 bases at J, leaving 6 bases unmatched. This CDR3 spans 15 amino acids. From germline, CDR1 is SGHTA and CDR2 FQGNSA. The CDR3 is CASSPRDRGRSPLHF. CDR3 bases: TGTGCCAGCAGCCCGAGGGACAGGGGGCGATCACCCCTCCACTTT.

This clonotype was observed a few times. The chain has TRBV5-1 and TRBJ2-7, with 11 nucleotides matching TRBD1. V lost 5 bases, J lost 2 bases, and 9 bases stayed unmatched. CDR1 and CDR2 from the germline V gene are SGHRS and YFSETQ. The CDR3 contains 16 residues. The CDR3 nucleotides are TGCGCCAGCAGAGCTACCGGGACAGGGGGAACCTACGAGCAGTACTTC. It codes for CASRATGTGGTYEQYF.

At least ten counts were recorded for this clonotype. This chain uses TRBV18 with TRBJ2-7; D gene uncertain. Germline-derived CDR1 and CDR2 are KGHSH and LQKENI. The CDR3 sequence is 14 residues long. Trimming stripped 1 base from V and 2 bases from J, with 9 bases between. The CDR3 coding sequence is TGTGCCAGCTCACCACTGCCAGGAACCTACGAGCAGTACTTC. The encoded protein is CASSPLPGTYEQYF.